These 10 T cell receptor beta chains were all obtained from the same sample, sequenced in a study of Tregs in tolerant kidney transplant recipients. Some clones are missing from TCRdb's copy, which holds only in-frame ones; the method was immunoSEQ multiplex PCR. This sample has approximately 260,000 clones, with roughly 80% found just once. Sequenced: CD4+ T cells from blood. These receptors were taken from a human donor in good health.

Concerning this clone itself: The junction and the germline gene differ at one end; a read error may be behind it. The rearrangement joins TRBV13 to TRBJ1-2; D is perhaps TRBD1 (6 bases). Germline loops: CDR1 PRHDT, CDR2 FYEKMQ (reference sequence). The CDR3 consists of 16 residues. This chain's CDR3 is CASSSPGSGVRYGHTF. CDR3 nucleotide sequence: TGTGCCAGCAGCTCCCCCGGGTCAGGGGTGAGATATGGCCACACCTTC.

This rearrangement joins TRBV27 to TRBJ2-2; TRBD2 matches at 10 bases. The J segment lost 5 bases and the V segment lost 6 bases, leaving 9 bases of the junction unmatched. CDR3 length equals 16 residues. Germline V gene sequence: CDR1 MNHEY, CDR2 SMNVEV (reference sequence). The CDR3 protein is CASRRGLAVKTGELFF. In DNA, the CDR3 is TGTGCCAGCAGGAGAGGACTAGCGGTTAAGACCGGGGAGCTGTTTTTT.

The rearrangement links TRBV6-1 to TRBJ2-5, with TRBD2 matching over 9 bases. With V trimmed by 2 bases and J by 5 bases, 6 bases remained unmatched. The CDR3 runs 15 residues. CDR1 is MNHNS and CDR2 is SASEGT in the germline V gene. The CDR3 DNA is TGTGCCAGCAGTGAAAATAGCGGGAGATCGGAGACCCAGTACTTC. Its protein is CASSENSGRSETQYF.

The V gene is TRBV5-1, the J gene TRBJ2-7; 14 nucleotides line up with TRBD2. The CDR3 consists of 16 residues. Germline V gives CDR1 SGHRS, CDR2 YFSETQ. V gave up 4 bases and J gave up 2 bases; unmatched junction bases: 5. CDR3 residues: CASSLTSGRAAYEQYF. In nucleotides, the CDR3 is TGCGCCAGCAGCCTGACTAGCGGGAGGGCCGCCTACGAGCAGTACTTC.

The V gene is TRBV7-9, the J gene TRBJ1-1, with D unresolved. Germline assignment: CDR1 SEHNR and CDR2 FQNEAQ (reference sequence). The CDR3 spans 12 residues. Between the trimmed V and J ends, which lost 6 bases and 1 base, there was a span of 6 bases. This CDR3 reads CASSHPNTEAFF. As DNA, the CDR3 is TGTGCCAGCAGTCACCCGAACACTGAAGCTTTCTTT.

V gene TRBV10-3 combines with J gene TRBJ1-5; D is perhaps TRBD1 (5 bases). CDR3 length equals 13 residues. The germline gives CDR1 ENHRY, CDR2 SYGVKD. The V end was cut by 3 bases, the J end by 6 bases, with 9 bases between. Here the CDR3 reads CAISEDRSQPQHF. In nucleotides, the CDR3 is TGTGCCATCAGTGAAGACAGAAGTCAGCCCCAGCATTTT.

This clone was recorded only once. The DNA of the CDR3 is TGTGCCAGCAGACCCACAGGGTCCAATCAGCCCCAGCATTTT. It translates to CASRPTGSNQPQHF. The V and J genes are TRBV6-6 and TRBJ1-5, with a possible D match to TRBD1 (6 bases). The germline V gene encodes CDR1 MNHNY and CDR2 SVGAGI (reference sequence). CDR3 length: 14 amino acids. Trimming removed 6 bases at V and 3 bases at J, with 12 bases between.

The chain joins TRBV5-1 to TRBJ2-7; 8 bases align to TRBD1. This CDR3 comprises 14 residues. The germline V gene has CDR1 SGHRS and CDR2 YFSETQ. V gave up 4 bases and J gave up 0 bases; unmatched junction bases: 3. Here the CDR3 reads CASSMGQASYEQYF. The CDR3 nucleotides are TGCGCCAGCAGCATGGGACAGGCCTCCTACGAGCAGTACTTC.

The chain employs TRBV10-3 and TRBJ2-1, with 7 bases fitting TRBD2. This CDR3 region has 15 residues. The V and J ends lost 3 bases and 1 base, in that order; junction bases with no gene match: 3. Germline V lookup: CDR1 ENHRY, CDR2 SYGVKD. In nucleotides, the CDR3 is TGTGCCATCAGTGATTCGGGAGGATCCTACAATGAGCAGTTCTTC. Protein: CAISDSGGSYNEQFF.

This clone showed up just a few times. V and J are TRBV27 and TRBJ1-3, with a possible D match to TRBD1 (5 bases). V shed 0 bases and J shed 9 bases, with 9 bases lying between them. There are 13 residues in the CDR3. The germline CDR1 and CDR2 sequences are MNHEY and SMNVEV (reference sequence). The CDR3 bases are TGTGCCAGCAGTTTATCCAGGGCCATCACCATATATTTT. It specifies CASSLSRAITIYF.